These 6 T cell receptor beta chains came from one sample sequenced in a study of control samples from healthy donors and cancer patients. Only in-frame clones appear in the TCRdb table, and some are missing; sequencing was by immunoSEQ multiplex PCR. The repertoire holds approximately 170,000 clones, with about 91% as singletons. The sample consisted of blood. These receptors all come from a woman aged 30 to 39 in good health.

As concerns this clone: Other DNA sequences in this sample translate to the same CDR3. CDR3 region: CASSLEGLGNQPQHF. Here the CDR3 DNA reads TGTGCCAGCAGCTTAGAGGGATTGGGCAATCAGCCCCAGCATTTT. The genes are TRBV7-9 and TRBJ1-5, with unresolved D. V lost 1 base and J lost 2, with 9 bases in between. Germline V gene data show CDR1 as SEHNR and CDR2 as FQNEAQ (reference sequence). The length of the CDR3 is 15 residues.

This clone was observed a single time. The rearrangement uses TRBV5-1 and TRBJ2-1; TRBD2 matches at 9 bases. Losses at the gene ends were 6 bases for V and 5 bases for J; bases not matched to a gene: 12. CDR1 is SGHRS and CDR2 is YFSETQ in the germline V gene. The CDR3 spans 16 residues. The CDR3 nucleotides are TGCGCCAGCATCCCTTCCCCGGGACTAGCCCACAATGAGCAGTTCTTC. Its protein is CASIPSPGLAHNEQFF.

The V gene is TRBV11-2, the J gene TRBJ2-7, with unresolved D. The CDR3 is made up of 15 amino acids. The ends were cut back, 4 bases at V and 3 bases at J, with 16 bases in the middle. Per germline, CDR1 SGHAT and CDR2 FQNNGV. The CDR3 DNA reads TGTGCCAGCAGCTCCCAAGTGGGATGGGGCTACGAGCAGTACGTC. Translating it yields CASSSQVGWGYEQYV.

This clone occurred once. The CDR3 sequence: CASSSPRGGSHTQYF. The CDR3 DNA is TGTGCCAGCAGCTCACCGCGGGGGGGAAGCCACACCCAGTACTTC. The chain has TRBV11-2 and TRBJ2-5; 9 bases are shared with TRBD2. The V segment lost 4 bases and the J segment 8 bases; nucleotides outside the gene matches: 11. CDR1 and CDR2 (germline): SGHAT, FQNNGV. The CDR3 extends over 15 amino acids. The full variable domain, completed using reference TRBV11-2 and TRBJ2-5, is EAGVAQSPRYKIIEKRQSVAFWCNPISGHATLYWYQQILGQGPKLLIQFQNNGVVDDSQLPKDRFSAERLKGVDSTLKIQPAKLEDSAVYLCASSSPRGGSHTQYFGPGTRLLVL.

The CDR3 reads CASSQTGTRKGDQYF. As DNA, the CDR3 is TGCGCCAGCAGCCAGACCGGGACTAGAAAAGGAGATCAGTACTTC. The chain combines TRBV4-1 with TRBJ2-5, with 8 nucleotides matching TRBD2. Losses at the gene ends were 3 bases for V and 11 bases for J; bases not matched to a gene: 14. This CDR3 comprises 15 residues. CDR1 MGHRA and CDR2 YSYEKL come from the germline V gene.

As to this clone: Sequence at one end of the junction differs from germline and may be a read error. V gene TRBV6-4 combines with J gene TRBJ1-2; tentative D call: TRBD1 (6 bases). In germline, CDR1 is MRHNA, CDR2 SNTAGT. CDR3 length: 10 amino acids. The DNA for the CDR3 is TGTGCCATCCTGCAAAAGGGACACATCTTC. This codes for CAILQKGHIF.